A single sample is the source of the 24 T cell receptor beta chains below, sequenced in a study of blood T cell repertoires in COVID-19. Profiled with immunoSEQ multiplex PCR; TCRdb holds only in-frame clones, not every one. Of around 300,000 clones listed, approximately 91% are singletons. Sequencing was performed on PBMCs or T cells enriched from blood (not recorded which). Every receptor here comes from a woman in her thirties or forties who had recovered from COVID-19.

The CDR3 loop is CASTSNEKLFF. The DNA of the CDR3 is TGTGCCAGTACCAGTAATGAAAAACTGTTTTTT. The chain links TRBV19 to TRBJ1-4, with no clear D. This CDR3 region has 11 residues. The germline V gene has CDR1 LNHDA and CDR2 SQIVND (reference sequence). V lost 7 bases to trimming and J lost 4 bases, with 4 bases between them.

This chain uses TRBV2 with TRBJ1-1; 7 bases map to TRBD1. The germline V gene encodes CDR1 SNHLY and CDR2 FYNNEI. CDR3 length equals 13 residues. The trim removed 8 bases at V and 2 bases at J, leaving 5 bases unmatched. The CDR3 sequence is CASSGQVNTEAFF. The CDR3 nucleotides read TGTGCCAGCTCCGGACAGGTCAACACTGAAGCTTTCTTT.

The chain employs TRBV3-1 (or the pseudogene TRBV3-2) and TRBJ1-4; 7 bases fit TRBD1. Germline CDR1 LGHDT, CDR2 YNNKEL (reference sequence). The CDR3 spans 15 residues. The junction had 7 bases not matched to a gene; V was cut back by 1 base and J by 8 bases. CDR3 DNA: TGTGCCAGCAGCCAAGCCCCCGGGACAGACGAAAAACTGTTTTTT. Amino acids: CASSQAPGTDEKLFF.

Here the CDR3 reads CASSEPGYGYTF. As DNA, the CDR3 is TGTGCCAGCAGTGAACCAGGCTATGGCTACACCTTC. The chain joins TRBV2 to TRBJ1-2; D gene ambiguous. The CDR3 runs to 12 residues. Germline V gene data show CDR1 as SNHLY and CDR2 as FYNNEI. With 2 bases removed from V and 4 bases from J, the gap between germline ends came to 5 bases.

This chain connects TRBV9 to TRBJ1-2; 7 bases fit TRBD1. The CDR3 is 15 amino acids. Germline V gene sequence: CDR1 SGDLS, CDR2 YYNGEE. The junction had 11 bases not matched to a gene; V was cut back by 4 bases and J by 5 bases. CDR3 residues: CASSPHPDRQYGYTF. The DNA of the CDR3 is TGTGCCAGCAGCCCCCACCCGGACAGGCAGTATGGCTACACCTTC.

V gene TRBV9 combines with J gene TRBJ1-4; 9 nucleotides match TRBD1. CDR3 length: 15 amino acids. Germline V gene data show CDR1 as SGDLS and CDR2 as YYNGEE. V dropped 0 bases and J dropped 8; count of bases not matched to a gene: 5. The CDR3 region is CASSVAGQGREKLFF. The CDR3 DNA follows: TGTGCCAGCAGCGTAGCGGGACAGGGTAGAGAAAAACTGTTTTTT.

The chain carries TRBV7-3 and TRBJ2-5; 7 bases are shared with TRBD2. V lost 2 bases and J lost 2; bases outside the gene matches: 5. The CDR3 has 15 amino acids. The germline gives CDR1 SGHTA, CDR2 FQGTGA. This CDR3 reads CASSLGSSGQETQYF. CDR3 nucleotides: TGTGCCAGCAGCTTAGGGTCTAGCGGACAAGAGACCCAGTACTTC.

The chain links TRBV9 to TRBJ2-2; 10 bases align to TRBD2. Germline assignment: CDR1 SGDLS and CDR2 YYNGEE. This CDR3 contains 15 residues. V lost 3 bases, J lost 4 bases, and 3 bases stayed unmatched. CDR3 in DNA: TGTGCCAGCAGCGCGAGCGGGAGGGGCACCGGGGAGCTGTTTTTT. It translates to CASSASGRGTGELFF. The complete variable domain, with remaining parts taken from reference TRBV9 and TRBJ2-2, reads DSGVTQTPKHLITATGQRVTLRCSPRSGDLSVYWYQQSLDQGLQFLIQYYNGEERAKGNILERFSAQQFPDLHSELNLSSLELGDSALYFCASSASGRGTGELFFGEGSRLTVL.

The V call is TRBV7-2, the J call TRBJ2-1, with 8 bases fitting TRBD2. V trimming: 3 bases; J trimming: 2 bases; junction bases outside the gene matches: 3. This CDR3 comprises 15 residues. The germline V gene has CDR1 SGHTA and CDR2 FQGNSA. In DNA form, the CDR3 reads TGTGCCAGCAGCTTTTGGCGGGGGGCCTACAATGAGCAGTTCTTC. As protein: CASSFWRGAYNEQFF.

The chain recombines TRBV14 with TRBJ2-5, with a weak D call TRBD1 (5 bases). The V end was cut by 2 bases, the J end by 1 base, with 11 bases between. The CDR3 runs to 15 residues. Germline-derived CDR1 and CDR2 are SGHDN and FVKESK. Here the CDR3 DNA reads TGTGCCAGCAGCCAACTTGAAGGGGCCCAAGAGACCCAGTACTTC. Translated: CASSQLEGAQETQYF. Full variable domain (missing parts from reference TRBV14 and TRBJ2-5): EAGVTQFPSHSVIEKGQTVTLRCDPISGHDNLYWYRRVMGKEIKFLLHFVKESKQDESGMPNNRFLAERTGGTYSTLKVQPAELEDSGVYFCASSQLEGAQETQYFGPGTRLLVL.

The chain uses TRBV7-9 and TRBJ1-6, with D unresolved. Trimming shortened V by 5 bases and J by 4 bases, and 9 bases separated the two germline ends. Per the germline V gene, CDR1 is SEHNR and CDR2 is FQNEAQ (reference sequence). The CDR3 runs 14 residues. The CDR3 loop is CASSEAGYNSPLHF. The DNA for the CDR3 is TGTGCCAGCAGCGAAGCAGGATATAATTCACCCCTCCACTTT.

CDR3 sequence reads: CASSRNRDYYEQYF. The CDR3 DNA reads TGTGCCAGCAGCCGAAACCGGGACTACTACGAGCAGTACTTC. This chain links TRBV3-1 (or the pseudogene TRBV3-2) with TRBJ2-7; 7 nucleotides line up with TRBD2. Germline CDR1 and CDR2: LGHDT and YNNKEL (reference sequence). This CDR3 has 14 residues. Trimming removed 4 bases from V and 3 bases from J; junction bases left unmatched: 6.

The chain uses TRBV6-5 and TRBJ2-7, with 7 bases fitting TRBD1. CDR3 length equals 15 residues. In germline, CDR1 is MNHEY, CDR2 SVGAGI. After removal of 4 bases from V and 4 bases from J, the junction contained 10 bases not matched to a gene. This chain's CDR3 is CASSSDPSGQYEQYF. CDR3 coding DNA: TGTGCCAGCAGTTCAGACCCCTCGGGACAGTACGAGCAGTACTTC.

CDR3 sequence: CASGVGQNTGELFF. CDR3 nucleotide sequence: TGTGCCAGCGGCGTGGGACAGAACACCGGGGAGCTGTTTTTT. The V and J genes are TRBV6-5 and TRBJ2-2; possibly TRBD1 for D (6 bases). The ends were cut back, 8 bases at V and 1 base at J, with 11 bases in the middle. The CDR3 contains 14 residues. Germline V gene data show CDR1 as MNHEY and CDR2 as SVGAGI.

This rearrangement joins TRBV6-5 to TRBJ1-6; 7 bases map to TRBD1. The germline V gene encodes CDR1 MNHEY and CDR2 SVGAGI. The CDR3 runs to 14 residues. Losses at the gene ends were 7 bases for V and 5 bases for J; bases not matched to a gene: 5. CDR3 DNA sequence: TGTGCCAGCACCAAGGGACAGAATAATTCACCCCTCCACTTT. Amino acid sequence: CASTKGQNNSPLHF.

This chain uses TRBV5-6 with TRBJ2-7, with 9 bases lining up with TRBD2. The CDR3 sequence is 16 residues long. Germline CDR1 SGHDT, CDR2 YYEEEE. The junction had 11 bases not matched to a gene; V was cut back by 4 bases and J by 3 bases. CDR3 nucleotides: TGTGCCAGCAGCAACTATCAGGGACTAGCAGTCTACGAGCAGTACTTC. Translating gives CASSNYQGLAVYEQYF.

CDR3 in DNA: TGTGCCAGCAGCCAAAACAATCAGCCCCAGCATTTT. Its protein is CASSQNNQPQHF. V is TRBV5-4 and J is TRBJ1-5; no clear D. Germline lookup yields CDR1 SGHNT and CDR2 YYREEE (reference sequence). This CDR3 has 12 residues. V shed 4 bases and J shed 3 bases, with 5 bases lying between them.

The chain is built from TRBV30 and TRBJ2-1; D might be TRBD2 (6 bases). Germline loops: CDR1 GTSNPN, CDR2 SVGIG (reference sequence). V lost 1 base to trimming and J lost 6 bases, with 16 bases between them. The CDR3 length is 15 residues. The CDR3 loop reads CAWSGGLGSGNEQFF. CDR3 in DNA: TGTGCCTGGAGTGGGGGACTCGGGAGCGGCAATGAGCAGTTCTTC.

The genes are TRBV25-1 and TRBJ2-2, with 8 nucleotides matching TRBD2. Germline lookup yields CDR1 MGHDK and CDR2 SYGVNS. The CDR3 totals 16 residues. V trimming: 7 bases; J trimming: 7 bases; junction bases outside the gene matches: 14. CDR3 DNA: TGTGCCAGCACCCCTCCAACGGGAGGGTTTGGCGGGGAGCTGTTTTTT. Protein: CASTPPTGGFGGELFF.

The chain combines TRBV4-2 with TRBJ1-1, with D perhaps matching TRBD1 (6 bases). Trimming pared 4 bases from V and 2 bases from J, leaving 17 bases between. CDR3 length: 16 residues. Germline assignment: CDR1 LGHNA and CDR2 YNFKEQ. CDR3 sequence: CASSPFVGTPNTEAFF. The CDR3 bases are TGTGCCAGCAGCCCCTTCGTTGGGACACCTAACACTGAAGCTTTCTTT.

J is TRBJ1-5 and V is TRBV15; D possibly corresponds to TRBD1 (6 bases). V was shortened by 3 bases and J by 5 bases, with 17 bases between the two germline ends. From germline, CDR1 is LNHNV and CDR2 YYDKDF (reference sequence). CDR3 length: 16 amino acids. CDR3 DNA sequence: TGTGCCACCAGCAGGACGAGACAGGAGGATTATCAGCCCCAGCATTTT. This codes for CATSRTRQEDYQPQHF. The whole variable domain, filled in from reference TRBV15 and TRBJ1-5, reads DAMVIQNPRYQVTQFGKPVTLSCSQTLNHNVMYWYQQKSSQAPKLLFHYYDKDFNNEADTPDNFQSRRPNTSFCFLDIRSPGLGDTAMYLCATSRTRQEDYQPQHFGDGTRLSIL.

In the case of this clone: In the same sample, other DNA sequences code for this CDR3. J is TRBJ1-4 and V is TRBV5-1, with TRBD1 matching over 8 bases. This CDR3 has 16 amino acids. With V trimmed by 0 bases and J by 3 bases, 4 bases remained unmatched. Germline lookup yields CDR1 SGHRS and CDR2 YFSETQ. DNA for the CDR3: TGCGCCAGCAGCTTGGGACAGGGGACGGCTAATGAAAAACTGTTTTTT. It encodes CASSLGQGTANEKLFF. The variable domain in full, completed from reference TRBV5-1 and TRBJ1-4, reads KAGVTQTPRYLIKTRGQQVTLSCSPISGHRSVSWYQQTPGQGLQFLFEYFSETQRNKGNFPGRFSGRQFSNSRSEMNVSTLELGDSALYLCASSLGQGTANEKLFFGSGTQLSVL.

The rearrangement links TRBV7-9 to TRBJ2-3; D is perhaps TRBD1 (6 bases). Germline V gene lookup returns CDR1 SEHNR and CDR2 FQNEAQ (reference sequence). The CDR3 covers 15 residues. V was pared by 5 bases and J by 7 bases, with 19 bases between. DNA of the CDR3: TGTGCCAGCAGCCCTCAGGGGTTCTTGGGCCATACGCAGTATTTT. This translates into CASSPQGFLGHTQYF.

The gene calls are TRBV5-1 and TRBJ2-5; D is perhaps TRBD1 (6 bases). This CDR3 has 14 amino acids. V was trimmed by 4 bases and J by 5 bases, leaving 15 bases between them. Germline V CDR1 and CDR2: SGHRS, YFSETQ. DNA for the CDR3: TGCGCCAGCAGCGTACAGGGATCCCGGGAGACCCAGTACTTC. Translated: CASSVQGSRETQYF.